The clone carrying this T cell receptor beta chain was counted only a few times. Its antigen is unknown. MiXCR, applied by TCRdb to the reads, yields one record per CDR3 protein. The table shows some 150,000 distinct CDR3 sequences, with 5.5% to 7% occurring only once. The data stem from a study of T cell repertoires in cytomegalovirus infection. Study-level background: Based on public TCR beta signatures, there were indications of CMV infection and of a matching HLA type.

The germline V gene encodes CDR1 KGHDR and CDR2 SFDVKD. The CDR3 contains 19 residues. Trimming took 11 bases from V and 0 from J; bases not matched to a gene: 19. Study outcomes and limitations: Of the TCR beta families, the public ones yielded a cumulative frequency that identified carriers of CMV plus the relevant HLA.

This receptor was identified in a human donor in good health (CMV status not recorded). Some clones in this sample may be carry-over from other donors' samples. The chain joins TRBV24-1 to TRBJ2-1; 9 positions agree with TRBD1. Sequencing was performed on PBMCs. Here the CDR3 DNA reads TGTGCCATACGAGGGGGGGACAGGGTGGGTATGAGCTCCTACAATGAGCAGTTCTTC. Protein sequence: CAIRGGDRVGMSSYNEQFF.